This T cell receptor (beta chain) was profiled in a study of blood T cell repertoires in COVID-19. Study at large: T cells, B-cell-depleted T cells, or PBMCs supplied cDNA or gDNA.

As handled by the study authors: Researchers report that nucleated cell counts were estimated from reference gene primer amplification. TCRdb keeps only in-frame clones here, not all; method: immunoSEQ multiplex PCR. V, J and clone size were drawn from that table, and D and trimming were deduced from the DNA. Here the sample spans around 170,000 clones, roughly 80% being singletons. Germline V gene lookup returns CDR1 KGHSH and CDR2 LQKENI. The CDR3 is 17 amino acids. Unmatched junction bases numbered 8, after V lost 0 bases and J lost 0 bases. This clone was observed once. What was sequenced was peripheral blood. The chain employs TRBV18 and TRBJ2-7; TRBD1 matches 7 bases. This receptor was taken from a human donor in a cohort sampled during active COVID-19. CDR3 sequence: CASSPPIRQGSSYEQYF. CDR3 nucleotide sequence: TGTGCCAGCTCACCACCGATAAGACAGGGCTCCTCCTACGAGCAGTACTTC.